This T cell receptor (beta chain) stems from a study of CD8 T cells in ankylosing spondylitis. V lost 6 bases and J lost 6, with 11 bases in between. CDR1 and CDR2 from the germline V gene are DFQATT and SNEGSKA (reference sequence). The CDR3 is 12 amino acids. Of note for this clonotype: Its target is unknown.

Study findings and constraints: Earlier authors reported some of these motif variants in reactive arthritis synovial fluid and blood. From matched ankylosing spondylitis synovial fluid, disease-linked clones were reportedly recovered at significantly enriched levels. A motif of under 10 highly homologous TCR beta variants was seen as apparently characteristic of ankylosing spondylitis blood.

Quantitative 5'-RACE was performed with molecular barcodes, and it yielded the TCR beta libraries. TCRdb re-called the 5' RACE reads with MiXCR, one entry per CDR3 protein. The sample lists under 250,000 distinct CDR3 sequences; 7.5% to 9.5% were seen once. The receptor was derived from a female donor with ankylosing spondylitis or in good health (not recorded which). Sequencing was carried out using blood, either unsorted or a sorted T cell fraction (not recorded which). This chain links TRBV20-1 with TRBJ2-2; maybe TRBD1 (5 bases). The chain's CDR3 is CSASRDPGELFF. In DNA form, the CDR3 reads TGCAGTGCCAGCAGGGATCCCGGGGAGCTGTTTTTT.